The 24 T cell receptor beta chains below come from one sample, sequenced in a study of blood T cell repertoires in COVID-19. Profiled with immunoSEQ multiplex PCR; TCRdb holds only in-frame clones, not every one. The sample lists about 240,000 clones, over 75% seen once, with 1.9% in the top ten. Sequenced input: peripheral blood. The receptors were sampled from a man aged 30 to 45 who had recovered from COVID-19.

The chain employs TRBV18 and TRBJ2-3; maybe TRBD2 (6 bases). CDR1 is KGHSH, CDR2 LQKENI, per germline. V gave up 4 bases and J gave up 0 bases, with 8 bases separating them. CDR3 length: 14 amino acids. CDR3 nucleotides: TGTGCCAGCTCACGGGGGACTAGCACAGATACGCAGTATTTT. This encodes CASSRGTSTDTQYF.

The rearrangement uses TRBV11-3 and TRBJ1-6, with D tentatively TRBD1 (5 bases). Germline assignment: CDR1 SGHNT and CDR2 YENEEA. This CDR3 is 14 amino acids long. The V end was cut by 5 bases, the J end by 6 bases, with 11 bases between. The CDR3 DNA sequence: TGTGCCAGCAGCCTCCAGGGTAGTAATTCACCCCTCCACTTT. Protein sequence: CASSLQGSNSPLHF. Full variable domain (rest looked up from reference TRBV11-3 and TRBJ1-6): EAGVVQSPRYKIIEKKQPVAFWCNPISGHNTLYWYLQNLGQGPELLIRYENEEAVDDSQLPKDRFSAERLKGVDSTLKIQPAELGDSAVYLCASSLQGSNSPLHFGNGTRLTVT.

The rearrangement joins TRBV10-3 to TRBJ2-5; D possibly corresponds to TRBD1 (6 bases). Trimming removed 6 bases at V and 0 bases at J, with 11 bases between. Germline lookup yields CDR1 ENHRY and CDR2 SYGVKD. The CDR3 extends over 14 amino acids. The CDR3 is CAISNGQNQETQYF. The CDR3 DNA follows: TGTGCCATCAGCAATGGACAGAACCAAGAGACCCAGTACTTC.

V and J are TRBV14 and TRBJ1-2, with D tentatively TRBD1 (5 bases). This CDR3 is built from 15 residues. V was cut by 0 bases and J by 6 bases, with 14 bases left in between. Per the germline V gene, CDR1 is SGHDN and CDR2 is FVKESK. This chain's CDR3 is CASSQDVLGVDGYTF. The DNA for the CDR3 is TGTGCCAGCAGCCAAGATGTTCTAGGGGTAGATGGCTACACCTTC.

The chain uses TRBV5-1 and TRBJ2-3; D gene ambiguous. The V end was cut by 0 bases, the J end by 6 bases, with 5 bases between. The CDR3 runs to 12 residues. Germline lookup yields CDR1 SGHRS and CDR2 YFSETQ. CDR3 sequence (DNA): TGCGCCAGCAGCTTGGGCCGGGATACGCAGTATTTT. Its protein is CASSLGRDTQYF.

The chain has TRBV7-2 and TRBJ1-2, with D unclear. Trimming took 5 bases from V and 0 from J, leaving 7 bases between them. The germline V gene encodes CDR1 SGHTA and CDR2 FQGNSA. CDR3 length: 13 amino acids. The CDR3 loop reads CASSPFSNYGYTF. CDR3 sequence (DNA): TGTGCCAGCAGCCCCTTTTCTAACTATGGCTACACCTTC.

The chain employs TRBV5-4 and TRBJ2-3, with D perhaps TRBD2 (6 bases). Trimming took off 0 bases at V and 5 bases at J, with 16 bases between the two ends. This CDR3 region has 16 residues. Germline-derived CDR1 and CDR2 are SGHNT and YYREEE (reference sequence). The CDR3 here is CASSLEGSGVGDTQYF. The DNA of the CDR3 is TGTGCCAGCAGCTTGGAGGGTAGCGGAGTGGGAGATACGCAGTATTTT.

The chain carries TRBV6-6 and TRBJ1-3; D gene uncertain. The CDR3 loop spans 12 amino acids. V lost 4 bases, J lost 4 bases, and 5 bases lay in between. CDR1 is MNHNY, CDR2 SVGAGI, per germline (reference sequence). The CDR3, as DNA: TGTGCCAGCAGTTTTCAGGGAAACACCATATATTTT. This codes for CASSFQGNTIYF.

The chain carries TRBV28 and TRBJ1-2; D might be TRBD1 (6 bases). With 6 bases removed from V and 7 bases from J, the gap between germline ends came to 15 bases. CDR1 is MDHEN and CDR2 is SYDVKM in the germline V gene. The CDR3 contains 13 residues. The CDR3 loop reads CASRVQGRAGYTF. The DNA for the CDR3 is TGTGCCAGCAGAGTCCAGGGGAGGGCTGGCTACACCTTC.

The chain combines TRBV2 with TRBJ2-1; D may be TRBD2 (5 bases). Germline V gene lookup returns CDR1 SNHLY and CDR2 FYNNEI. Trimming stripped 0 bases from V and 8 bases from J, with 14 bases between. The CDR3 runs 15 residues. The DNA of the CDR3 is TGTGCCAGCAGTGAAGCTACGGAGTTGGAGGATGAGCAGTTCTTC. Translation gives CASSEATELEDEQFF.

This clone was detected only once. As DNA, the CDR3 is TGTGCCAGCAGTGAATTGACGGGACTCAACTATGGCTACACCTTC. The encoded protein is CASSELTGLNYGYTF. The rearrangement joins TRBV6-1 to TRBJ1-2, with D perhaps matching TRBD1 (5 bases). From germline, CDR1 is MNHNS and CDR2 SASEGT. CDR3 length equals 15 residues. The ends were cut back, 2 bases at V and 2 bases at J, with 12 bases in the middle.

The chain recombines TRBV13 with TRBJ2-7, with D perhaps matching TRBD2 (6 bases). Trimming took 4 bases from V and 6 from J, leaving 16 bases between them. Germline loops: CDR1 PRHDT, CDR2 FYEKMQ (reference sequence). This CDR3 is built from 14 residues. The CDR3 spells CASSSGAGGFEQYF. Here the CDR3 DNA reads TGTGCCAGCAGCTCCGGGGCCGGGGGATTCGAGCAGTACTTC.

The CDR3 is CASSRSGPDTQYF. In DNA, the CDR3 is TGTGCCAGCAGCCGTTCAGGGCCAGATACGCAGTATTTT. The J gene is TRBJ2-3, the V gene TRBV7-6, with a weak D call TRBD1 (5 bases). Trimming removed 5 bases from V and 4 bases from J, with 10 bases in between. Germline lookup yields CDR1 SGHVS and CDR2 FNYEAQ. CDR3 length: 13 residues. The variable domain in full, with the rest retrieved from reference TRBV7-6 and TRBJ2-3, is GAGVSQSPRYKVTKRGQDVALRCDPISGHVSLYWYRQALGQGPEFLTYFNYEAQQDKSGLPNDRFSAERPEGSISTLTIQRTEQRDSAMYRCASSRSGPDTQYFGPGTRLTVL.

This chain links TRBV5-4 with TRBJ2-3; TRBD2 aligns across 11 bases. V gave up 3 bases and J gave up 6 bases; unmatched junction bases: 6. Germline V CDR1 and CDR2: SGHNT, YYREEE (reference sequence). CDR3 length: 15 amino acids. This chain's CDR3 is CASSSLAGGLDTQYF. CDR3 in DNA: TGTGCCAGCAGCTCTTTAGCGGGGGGGCTTGATACGCAGTATTTT.

The chain has TRBV5-6 and TRBJ2-3; the D gene is possibly TRBD2 (7 bases). The CDR3 is 15 residues long. Trimming shortened V by 0 bases and J by 4 bases, and 12 bases separated the two germline ends. Germline loops: CDR1 SGHDT, CDR2 YYEEEE. For the CDR3, the DNA is TGTGCCAGCAGCTTGGGGGGCGGGGGCGCAGATACGCAGTATTTT. It translates to CASSLGGGGADTQYF.

The V and J genes are TRBV19 and TRBJ1-2; 7 bases map to TRBD1. V dropped 7 bases and J dropped 8; count of bases not matched to a gene: 10. Germline CDR1 is LNHDA and CDR2 is SQIVND (reference sequence). This CDR3 region has 13 residues. The CDR3 spells CASKVKGAYGYTF. Written as DNA, the CDR3 is TGTGCCAGTAAAGTAAAGGGGGCCTACGGCTACACCTTC.

The chain carries TRBV5-1 and TRBJ1-1; tentatively, D is TRBD1 (6 bases). Trimming removed 4 bases at V and 5 bases at J, with 18 bases between. There are 15 residues in the CDR3. Per germline, CDR1 SGHRS and CDR2 YFSETQ. The CDR3 nucleotides are TGCGCCAGCAGCGTACAGGGAAGTGGGGGAACTGAAGCTTTCTTT. Encoded protein: CASSVQGSGGTEAFF.

The chain links TRBV6-5 to TRBJ1-5, with no clear D. Germline-derived CDR1 and CDR2 are MNHEY and SVGAGI. The length of the CDR3 is 13 residues. The germline V and J ends were trimmed by 6 bases and 0 bases, with 6 bases remaining between them. The CDR3: CASRLNSNQPQHF. Written as DNA, the CDR3 is TGTGCCAGCAGACTAAATAGCAATCAGCCCCAGCATTTT.

V usage is TRBV2 and J usage is TRBJ2-3, with 10 bases matching TRBD2. This CDR3 has 17 amino acids. V lost 5 bases and J lost 0; bases outside the gene matches: 8. Germline lookup yields CDR1 SNHLY and CDR2 FYNNEI. CDR3 nucleotide sequence: TGTGCCAGCAGTAAGGGAGCGGGGGGGCCTAGCACAGATACGCAGTATTTT. It is translated as CASSKGAGGPSTDTQYF.

This clone was seen just once. The rearrangement joins TRBV6-5 to TRBJ2-3, with D uncertain. Per germline, CDR1 MNHEY and CDR2 SVGAGI. The V end was cut by 10 bases, the J end by 2 bases, with 13 bases between. The CDR3 spans 13 residues. The CDR3 DNA follows: TGTGCCACTGCGCTAGGTCCCACAGATACGCAGTATTTT. Translation: CATALGPTDTQYF.

The chain carries TRBV3-1 (or the pseudogene TRBV3-2) and TRBJ1-5; 8 nucleotides match TRBD1. The CDR3 is 14 amino acids. V lost 1 base, J lost 5 bases, and 1 base stayed unmatched. Germline V CDR1 and CDR2: LGHDT, YNNKEL (reference sequence). The CDR3 spells CASSQAGQDQPQHF. The CDR3 coding sequence is TGTGCCAGCAGCCAAGCGGGACAGGATCAGCCCCAGCATTTT.

The CDR3 DNA reads TGTGCCAGCAAAGAAAGGGGACGGGGGAGCCGCACAGATACGCAGTATTTT. It specifies CASKERGRGSRTDTQYF. V and J are TRBV21-1 and TRBJ2-3; the DNA was not used to check the table's D call, TRBD2. TRBV21-1 is reported as a pseudogene. This CDR3 region has 17 residues.

The chain links TRBV7-3 to TRBJ2-3, with D possibly matching TRBD1 (5 bases). V lost 0 bases, J lost 1 base, and 17 bases lay in between. The CDR3 is made up of 18 amino acids. Germline V gene lookup returns CDR1 SGHTA and CDR2 FQGTGA. CDR3 sequence: CASSLTGAQLRGTDTQYF. Here the CDR3 DNA reads TGTGCCAGCAGCTTAACTGGGGCTCAGCTCCGGGGCACAGATACGCAGTATTTT.

A single count supports this clone. V usage is TRBV3-1 (or the pseudogene TRBV3-2) and J usage is TRBJ1-4; maybe TRBD1 (6 bases). Germline V CDR1 and CDR2: LGHDT, YNNKEL (reference sequence). Trimming left V 0 bases short and J 5 bases short, with 13 bases between. The CDR3 sequence is 16 residues long. This CDR3 reads CASSQDVRTANEKLFF. CDR3 bases: TGTGCCAGCAGCCAAGATGTCAGGACAGCAAATGAAAAACTGTTTTTT.